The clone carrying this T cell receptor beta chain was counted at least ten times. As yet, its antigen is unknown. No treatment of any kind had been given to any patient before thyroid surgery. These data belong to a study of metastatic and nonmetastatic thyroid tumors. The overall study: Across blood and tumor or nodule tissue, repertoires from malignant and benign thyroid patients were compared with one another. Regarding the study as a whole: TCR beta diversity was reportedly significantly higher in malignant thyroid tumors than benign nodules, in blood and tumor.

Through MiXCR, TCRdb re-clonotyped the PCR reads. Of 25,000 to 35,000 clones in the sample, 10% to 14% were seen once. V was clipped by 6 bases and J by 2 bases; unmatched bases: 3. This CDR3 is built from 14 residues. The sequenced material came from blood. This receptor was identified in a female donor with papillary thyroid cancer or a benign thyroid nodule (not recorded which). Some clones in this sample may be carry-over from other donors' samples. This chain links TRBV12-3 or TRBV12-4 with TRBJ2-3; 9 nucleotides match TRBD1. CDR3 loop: CASSGQGYTDTQYF. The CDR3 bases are TGTGCCAGCAGCGGACAGGGGTACACAGATACGCAGTATTTT.